The next 8 T cell receptor beta chains were all read from a single sample in a study of blood T cell repertoires in COVID-19. Sequencing used immunoSEQ multiplex PCR; TCRdb keeps in-frame clones, though not all of them. The sample has approximately 96,000 clones, 81% seen once. The sequencing sample was made of peripheral blood. The origin of the receptors is a woman older than 75 with acute or convalescent COVID-19.

The genes are TRBV27 and TRBJ1-6; D is perhaps TRBD1 (5 bases). The V gene lost 3 bases and the J gene lost 7 bases, with 10 bases spanning the gap. The CDR3 extends over 14 amino acids. CDR1 and CDR2 from the germline V gene are MNHEY and SMNVEV (reference sequence). The CDR3 is CASSFGGRNSPLHF. In DNA, the CDR3 is TGTGCCAGCAGTTTCGGGGGACGGAATTCACCCCTCCACTTT.

The rearrangement uses TRBV7-9 and TRBJ1-5; 9 positions match TRBD1. Looked up from germline, CDR1 is SEHNR and CDR2 is FQNEAQ (reference sequence). V gave up 5 bases and J gave up 0 bases; unmatched junction bases: 5. The CDR3 totals 16 residues. The CDR3, as DNA: TGTGCCAGCAGCAACGGGACAGGGTATAGCAATCAGCCCCAGCATTTT. It is translated as CASSNGTGYSNQPQHF.

This clone was recorded only once. The CDR3 here is CASSLAAGSSGANVLTF. DNA for the CDR3: TGTGCCAGCAGCTTAGCCGCCGGGAGCTCTGGGGCCAACGTCCTGACTTTC. The V call is TRBV7-6, the J call TRBJ2-6; D possibly corresponds to TRBD2 (6 bases). Germline V CDR1 and CDR2: SGHVS, FNYEAQ. The CDR3 sequence is 17 residues long. Trimming took off 0 bases at V and 0 bases at J, with 9 bases between the two ends.

This clone has just one count. The CDR3 nucleotides read TGCGCCAGCAGCGTGGGGACAGGAAATGAAAAACTGTTTTTT. Protein product: CASSVGTGNEKLFF. The chain combines TRBV5-1 with TRBJ1-4, with 8 bases fitting TRBD1. This CDR3 has 14 amino acids. Germline CDR1 is SGHRS and CDR2 is YFSETQ. The V segment lost 4 bases and the J segment 5 bases; nucleotides outside the gene matches: 4.

This clone has more than one count but fewer than ten. V is TRBV5-1 and J is TRBJ2-3; D gene ambiguous. CDR1 and CDR2 (germline): SGHRS, YFSETQ. Trimming shortened V by 2 bases and J by 0 bases, and 4 bases separated the two germline ends. The CDR3 is 13 amino acids. CDR3: CASSLSSTDTQYF. CDR3 DNA sequence: TGCGCCAGCAGCTTATCAAGCACAGATACGCAGTATTTT.

This rearrangement joins TRBV4-3 to TRBJ2-7; 8 bases match TRBD2. CDR1 LGHNA and CDR2 YSLEER come from the germline V gene. This CDR3 region has 14 residues. V was clipped by 1 base and J by 5 bases; unmatched bases: 4. CDR3 protein: CASSQVGGAHEQYF. CDR3 in DNA: TGCGCCAGCAGCCAAGTCGGGGGGGCCCACGAGCAGTACTTC.

V and J are TRBV2 and TRBJ2-7; TRBD1 is a possible D gene (5 bases). Germline CDR1 is SNHLY and CDR2 is FYNNEI. The CDR3 extends over 14 amino acids. The V end was cut by 7 bases, the J end by 3 bases, with 16 bases between. CDR3 DNA: TGTGCCAGCAAGGGTGACAGTAGATTCTACGAGCAGTACTTC. It translates to CASKGDSRFYEQYF.

The V call is TRBV6-6, the J call TRBJ1-5, with 7 bases fitting TRBD1. With V trimmed by 6 bases and J by 0 bases, 8 bases remained unmatched. From germline, CDR1 is MNHNY and CDR2 SVGAGI (reference sequence). The CDR3 covers 16 residues. The CDR3 reads CASSLRQGYSNQPQHF. In nucleotides, the CDR3 is TGTGCCAGCAGCCTCCGACAGGGTTATAGCAATCAGCCCCAGCATTTT.